This T cell receptor (beta chain) was sequenced during a study of shared clonotypes between healthy human individuals. Clones were read by immunoSEQ multiplex PCR, and TCRdb kept only the in-frame ones, dropping some. The table has a few million clones, around 90% seen once. The V gene's germline CDR1 is GTSNPN and CDR2 SVGIG (reference sequence). Deletions cut 0 bases from V and 9 bases from J, with 12 bases between. CDR3 length: 13 residues. Sequencing was carried out using naive CD4+ T cells from PBMCs. The subset was: CD45RA+ positively selected. This rearrangement joins TRBV30 to TRBJ1-5; D is ambiguous. The TCR was taken from a young man in good health. Some clones in this sample may be carry-over from other donors' samples. The CDR3 DNA reads as TGTGCCTGGAGTGTTTCGGGCCAAGGGCCCCAGCATTTT. Amino acids: CAWSVSGQGPQHF. The complete variable domain, with remaining parts taken from reference TRBV30 and TRBJ1-5, reads SQTIHQWPATLVQPVGSPLSLECTVEGTSNPNLYWYRQAAGRGLQLLFYSVGIGQISSEVPQNLSASRPQDRQFILSSKKLLLSDSGFYLCAWSVSGQGPQHFGDGTRLSIL.